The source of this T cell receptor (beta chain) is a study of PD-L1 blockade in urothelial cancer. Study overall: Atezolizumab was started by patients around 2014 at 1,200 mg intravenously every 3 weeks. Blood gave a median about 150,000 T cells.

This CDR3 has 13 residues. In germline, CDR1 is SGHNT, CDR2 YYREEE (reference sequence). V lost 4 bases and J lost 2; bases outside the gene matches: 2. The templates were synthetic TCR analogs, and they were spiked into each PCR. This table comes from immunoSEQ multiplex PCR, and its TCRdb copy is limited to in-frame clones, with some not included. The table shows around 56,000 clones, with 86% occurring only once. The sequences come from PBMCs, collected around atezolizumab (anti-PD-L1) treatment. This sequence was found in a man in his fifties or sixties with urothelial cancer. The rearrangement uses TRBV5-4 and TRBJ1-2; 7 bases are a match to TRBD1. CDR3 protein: CASSQGQNYGYTF. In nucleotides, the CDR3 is TGTGCCAGCAGCCAGGGACAGAACTATGGCTACACCTTC.